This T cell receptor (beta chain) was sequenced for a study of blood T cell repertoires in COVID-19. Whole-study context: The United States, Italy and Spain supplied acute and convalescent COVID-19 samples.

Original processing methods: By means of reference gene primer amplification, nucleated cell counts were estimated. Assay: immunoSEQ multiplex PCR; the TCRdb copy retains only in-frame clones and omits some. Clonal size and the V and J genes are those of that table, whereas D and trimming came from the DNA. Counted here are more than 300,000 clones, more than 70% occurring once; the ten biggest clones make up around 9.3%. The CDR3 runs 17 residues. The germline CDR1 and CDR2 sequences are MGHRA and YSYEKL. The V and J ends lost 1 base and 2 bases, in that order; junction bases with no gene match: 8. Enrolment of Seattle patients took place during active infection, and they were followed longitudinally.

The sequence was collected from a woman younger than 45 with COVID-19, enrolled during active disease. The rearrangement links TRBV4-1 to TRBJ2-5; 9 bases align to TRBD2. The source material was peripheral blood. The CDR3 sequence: CASSQARAGGTQETQYF. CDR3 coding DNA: TGCGCCAGCAGCCAAGCCCGTGCGGGAGGGACACAAGAGACCCAGTACTTC.